The 14 T cell receptor beta chains in this list originate from one sample, sequenced in a study of shared clonotypes between healthy human individuals. Libraries were prepared by immunoSEQ multiplex PCR; TCRdb keeps only in-frame clonotypes and omits some of them. The sample has 1.6 million or so clones; 98% are singletons. The sequenced material came from naive CD4+ T cells sorted from blood. Specified subset: CD45RA+ positively selected. Receptors originate from a man in his thirties or forties in good health.

The chain combines TRBV7-3 with TRBJ2-3, with a possible D match to TRBD2 (6 bases). The CDR3 contains 15 residues. Germline-derived CDR1 and CDR2 are SGHTA and FQGTGA. V lost 2 bases to trimming and J lost 2 bases, with 11 bases between them. CDR3 bases: TGTGCCAGCAGCTTAGGGCGGGGATACACAGATACGCAGTATTTT. Translation: CASSLGRGYTDTQYF.

The gene calls are TRBV7-8 and TRBJ2-3; 9 positions agree with TRBD2. In germline, CDR1 is SGHVS, CDR2 FQNEAQ. V lost 3 bases and J lost 7; bases outside the gene matches: 14. CDR3 length equals 17 residues. The CDR3, as DNA: TGTGCCAGCAGCTTTGGGGTAAAGAGCGGGAGGATTAATACGCAGTATTTT. It is translated as CASSFGVKSGRINTQYF.

Points on this clone: This CDR3 is also generated by other DNA sequences in the sample. The V gene is TRBV29-1, the J gene TRBJ2-7, with unresolved D. This CDR3 is 11 amino acids long. Trimming took 4 bases from V and 2 from J, leaving 6 bases between them. CDR1 SQVTM and CDR2 ANQGSEA come from the germline V gene. For the CDR3, the DNA is TGCAGCGTTGCCGGACCCTACGAGCAGTACTTC. Translated, it gives CSVAGPYEQYF.

Only one count was recorded for this clone. The chain employs TRBV7-9 and TRBJ1-2; D is unresolved. The CDR3 runs to 12 residues. Trimming shortened V by 5 bases and J by 2 bases, and 6 bases separated the two germline ends. The V gene's germline CDR1 is SEHNR and CDR2 FQNEAQ (reference sequence). This CDR3 is CASSTLNYGYTF. CDR3 DNA sequence: TGTGCCAGCAGCACACTCAACTATGGCTACACCTTC.

CDR3 sequence (DNA): TGTGCCAGCAGCAAAGTAGTCGGGCAGCCGTCCTACGAGCAGTACTTC. Amino acid sequence: CASSKVVGQPSYEQYF. The rearrangement links TRBV21-1 to TRBJ2-7. TRBV21-1 is labeled a pseudogene. CDR3 length equals 16 residues.

This sequence joins TRBV2 and TRBJ2-2, with 9 positions matching TRBD1. With V trimmed by 7 bases and J by 7 bases, 13 bases remained unmatched. Germline values: CDR1 SNHLY, CDR2 FYNNEI. The CDR3 contains 16 residues. The CDR3 DNA is TGTGCCAGCATTTACCGGCGGGACAGGGTTGACGGGGAGCTGTTTTTT. This encodes CASIYRRDRVDGELFF.

The chain joins TRBV28 to TRBJ2-6; the D gene is possibly TRBD2 (5 bases). Deletions cut 2 bases from V and 2 bases from J, with 10 bases between. CDR3 length equals 16 residues. Germline V lookup: CDR1 MDHEN, CDR2 SYDVKM. The CDR3 here is CASSLPFGTGANVLTF. As DNA, the CDR3 is TGTGCCAGCAGTTTACCCTTCGGGACTGGGGCCAACGTCCTGACTTTC.

The chain has TRBV7-9 and TRBJ2-5; 14 nucleotides align to TRBD2. The CDR3 loop spans 16 amino acids. Germline loops: CDR1 SEHNR, CDR2 FQNEAQ (reference sequence). Germline trimming cut 5 bases from V and 2 bases from J; bases unmatched to any gene: 4. The CDR3 DNA reads as TGTGCCAGCAGCCCGAGGACTAGCGGGAGGCAAGAGACCCAGTACTTC. It is translated as CASSPRTSGRQETQYF.

This sequence joins TRBV4-1 and TRBJ1-4; 8 bases line up with TRBD1. CDR3 length: 15 amino acids. Trimming removed 1 base from V and 5 bases from J; junction bases left unmatched: 3. Germline V gives CDR1 MGHRA, CDR2 YSYEKL. CDR3 protein: CASSQVYRGNEKLFF. The DNA of the CDR3 is TGCGCCAGCAGCCAAGTGTACAGGGGGAATGAAAAACTGTTTTTT.

This clone was counted once. V usage is TRBV28 and J usage is TRBJ1-2; D is undetermined. V was pared by 7 bases and J by 2 bases, with 11 bases between. The CDR3 contains 13 residues. In germline, CDR1 is MDHEN, CDR2 SYDVKM. CDR3 DNA sequence: TGTGCCAGCACCCCGGGAAGGAACTATGGCTACACCTTC. This codes for CASTPGRNYGYTF.

This chain connects TRBV5-5 to TRBJ2-3; 10 bases fit TRBD2. V lost 4 bases to trimming and J lost 1 base; unmatched junction nucleotides: 3. Germline loops: CDR1 SGHKS, CDR2 YYEKEE (reference sequence). The CDR3 has 15 amino acids. CDR3 nucleotide sequence: TGTGCCAGCAGCCTAGCGGGAGTCGGCACAGATACGCAGTATTTT. Its translation is CASSLAGVGTDTQYF.

The V and J genes are TRBV10-3 and TRBJ2-7; 7 bases are shared with TRBD2. This CDR3 has 13 residues. Germline V gene sequence: CDR1 ENHRY, CDR2 SYGVKD. The V gene end was trimmed by 6 bases and the J gene end by 1 base; junction bases not matched to a gene: 3. CDR3 nucleotide sequence: TGTGCCATCAGCCAGGGAGGGTCCTACGAGCAGTACTTC. This gives the protein CAISQGGSYEQYF.

The chain uses TRBV7-2 and TRBJ1-1; no clear D. There are 11 residues in the CDR3. Germline assignment: CDR1 SGHTA and CDR2 FQGNSA. Trimming removed 2 bases at V and 3 bases at J, with 1 base between. The CDR3 sequence: CASSLYTEAFF. CDR3 nucleotide sequence: TGTGCCAGCAGCTTATACACTGAAGCTTTCTTT.

The chain uses TRBV7-2 and TRBJ1-5, with no clear D. Germline lookup yields CDR1 SGHTA and CDR2 FQGNSA. With 2 bases removed from V and 0 bases from J, the gap between germline ends came to 8 bases. The CDR3 spans 15 residues. Written as DNA, the CDR3 is TGTGCCAGCAGCTTAAGGCTGAATAGCAATCAGCCCCAGCATTTT. Its translation: CASSLRLNSNQPQHF. Drawing the rest from reference TRBV7-2 and TRBJ1-5, the complete variable domain is GAGVSQSPSNKVTEKGKDVELRCDPISGHTALYWYRQSLGQGLEFLIYFQGNSAPDKSGLPSDRFSAERTGGSVSTLTIQRTQQEDSAVYLCASSLRLNSNQPQHFGDGTRLSIL.